The T cell receptor beta chain described here comes from a study of shared clonotypes between healthy human individuals. It was at deep level that the assay was run. In the source study's methods: ImmunoSEQ supplied junction-only sequences lacking quality scores, so filtering was different. Sequenced by immunoSEQ multiplex PCR; TCRdb stores in-frame clones only, minus some. D and trimming come from the DNA, and the V and J calls and clone size come from that table. The sample records around 2.1 million clones, about 93% being singletons. Naive CD8 isolation took CD45RO-negative cells positively selected for CCR7 and excluded terminally differentiated effector memory CD45RA+ cells. Each of the donors was a healthy adult who was HIV-negative and had not had a recent acute infection or vaccination. Germline CDR1 is MNHEY and CDR2 is SVGAGI. Deletions cut 0 bases from V and 3 bases from J, with 14 bases between. This CDR3 is built from 16 residues.

This clone was recorded once. This TCR came from a man between 18 and 29 years old in good health. Some clones in this sample may be carry-over from other donors' samples. This chain connects TRBV6-5 to TRBJ1-1, with D unresolved. The specimen was naive CD8+ T cells from PBMCs. The CDR3 DNA reads TGTGCCAGCAGTTACTCTAAGGGTCAGGAGGACACTGAAGCTTTCTTT. Translated, it gives CASSYSKGQEDTEAFF.